The 13 T cell receptor beta chains reported below all come from one sample, sequenced in a study of immune heterogeneity within non-small cell lung tumors. Template came from bulk tumor genomic DNA, at 500 to 650 ng per sample. Several biopsies were collected from each primary tumor during surgery. They were spaced as far apart as possible within the tumor mass. It was patients with untreated, newly diagnosed non-small cell lung cancer who underwent curative surgery. Multiplex PCR amplified the TCR beta CDR3 region. Its first round ran for around 10 cycles with 32 V and 13 J primers. TCRdb used MiXCR to reprocess the multiplex PCR reads, holding one entry per CDR3 protein. Seen here are about 11,000 distinct CDR3 sequences, around 27% observed once, and the top ten hold approximately 12%. Sequenced input: lung tumor tissue. The receptors shown here come from a man in his forties or fifties with non-small cell lung cancer.

This clonotype was found many times. V gene TRBV11-2 combines with J gene TRBJ1-3; D is ambiguous. This CDR3 spans 16 amino acids. The germline V gene encodes CDR1 SGHAT and CDR2 FQNNGV. Trimming removed 1 base from V and 6 bases from J, with 16 bases in between. The chain's CDR3 is CASSLGTSRLLNTIYF. For the CDR3, the DNA is TGTGCCAGCAGCTTAGGAACCTCGCGCCTCCTAAACACCATATATTTT.

With regard to this clonotype: The junction departs from germline at one end; a sequencing error may be responsible. The rearrangement links TRBV20-1 to TRBJ2-2; possibly TRBD2 for D (5 bases). CDR3 length: 16 amino acids. Germline CDR1 is DFQATT and CDR2 is SNEGSKA (reference sequence). CDR3 protein: CSATSRLTLNTGELLF. The CDR3, as DNA: TGCAGTGCTACATCTCGGCTGACCCTTAACACCGGGGAGCTGCTTTTT.

Judged by abundance, this clonotype is medium-sized. The V gene is TRBV13, the J gene TRBJ2-7, with 8 positions matching TRBD1. The CDR3 extends over 15 amino acids. CDR1 and CDR2 (germline): PRHDT, FYEKMQ (reference sequence). V lost 6 bases, J lost 4 bases, and 11 bases stayed unmatched. Here the CDR3 reads CASSSAGTGRYEQYF. As DNA, the CDR3 is TGTGCCAGCAGTTCAGCCGGGACAGGTCGGTACGAGCAGTACTTC.

This clonotype was detected only once. It may be a read error: a sequence one base away is much more abundant. This sequence joins TRBV2 and TRBJ2-7; D is ambiguous. This CDR3 is 12 amino acids long. The germline CDR1 and CDR2 sequences are SNHLY and FYNNEI. CDR3: CSSSARPLKQYF. The CDR3 coding sequence is TGTTCCAGCAGTGCCCGCCCCCTTAAGCAGTACTTC.

As to this clonotype: The CDR3 does not end in the conserved phenylalanine or tryptophan, so this is likely a read error. The chain employs TRBV2 and TRBJ2-5; 8 bases align to TRBD1. Germline V CDR1 and CDR2: SNHLY, FYNNEI. This CDR3 contains 13 residues. With V trimmed by 9 bases and J by 4 bases, 7 bases remained unmatched. The CDR3 here is CASQTGVGETQYL. The CDR3 bases are TGTGCCAGTCAGACAGGGGTGGGAGAGACCCAGTACCTC.

On this clonotype itself: Germline is not matched at one junction end, which may reflect a read error. V usage is TRBV5-1 and J usage is TRBJ1-4; 10 bases align to TRBD1. This CDR3 is built from 18 residues. Per the germline V gene, CDR1 is SGHRS and CDR2 is YFSETQ. The CDR3 DNA reads as TGCGCCAGCAGCCAGGGACAGGGGAGGGCGTCAACTAATGAAAAACTGTTTTTC. Translating gives CASSQGQGRASTNEKLFF.

The V gene is TRBV5-4, the J gene TRBJ1-2, with 10 bases lining up with TRBD1. With 5 bases clipped from V and 7 bases from J, the junction kept 11 bases outside the gene matches. The CDR3 loop spans 15 amino acids. Germline loops: CDR1 SGHNT, CDR2 YYREEE (reference sequence). CDR3 DNA sequence: TGTGCCAGCAGATGGGGGACAGGGGTGACAACTGGCTACACCTTC. The encoded protein is CASRWGTGVTTGYTF.

Comments on this clonotype: Germline and junction disagree at one end, which may indicate a read error. J is TRBJ1-5 and V is TRBV6-1; D is perhaps TRBD1 (5 bases). Germline lookup yields CDR1 MNHNS and CDR2 SASEGT. This CDR3 contains 14 residues. The CDR3 loop is CASSMGGSNQPQRF. The CDR3 coding sequence is TGTGCCAGCAGCATGGGGGGGTCGAATCAGCCCCAGCGTTTT.

Of note for this clonotype: A much larger clone sits a single nucleotide away, making a read error possible. The J gene is TRBJ2-2, the V gene TRBV12-3 or TRBV12-4; D is possibly TRBD2 (5 bases). Trimming took off 6 bases at V and 2 bases at J, with 10 bases between the two ends. The CDR3 sequence is 14 residues long. CDR3: CASRASCNTGELFF. The CDR3 DNA follows: TGTGCCAGCAGGGCTAGCTGCAACACCGGGGAGCTGTTTTTT.

In regard to this clonotype: This may arise from a read error, as a much more abundant clone is one base away. The chain combines TRBV28 with TRBJ1-2; D is undetermined. V lost 5 bases to trimming and J lost 10 bases, with 14 bases between them. Looked up from germline, CDR1 is MDHEN and CDR2 is SYDVKM. The CDR3 is 12 amino acids. In DNA, the CDR3 is TGTGCCAGCAGTGTCATGTACATCGCCTACACCTTC. Its translation is CASSVMYIAYTF.

By sample fraction, this clonotype is medium-sized. The chain combines TRBV11-2 with TRBJ2-7; weak D call: TRBD2 (5 bases). Germline V gene sequence: CDR1 SGHAT, CDR2 FQNNGV. This CDR3 has 15 residues. V was clipped by 0 bases and J by 5 bases, with 14 bases between them. The CDR3 loop is CASSLDPGLSDEQYF. CDR3 in DNA: TGTGCCAGCAGCTTAGATCCTGGACTTAGCGACGAGCAGTACTTC.

By sample share, this clonotype is medium-sized (0.01 to 0.1%). The chain's CDR3 is CASSPNRAGGDGYTF. Here the CDR3 DNA reads TGTGCCAGCAGCCCTAATCGCGCAGGGGGGGATGGCTACACCTTC. The chain couples TRBV11-2 to TRBJ1-2; 7 bases are shared with TRBD1. Unmatched junction bases numbered 12, after V lost 5 bases and J lost 6 bases. Germline V lookup: CDR1 SGHAT, CDR2 FQNNGV. The length of the CDR3 is 15 residues. The complete variable domain, with remaining parts taken from reference TRBV11-2 and TRBJ1-2, reads EAGVAQSPRYKIIEKRQSVAFWCNPISGHATLYWYQQILGQGPKLLIQFQNNGVVDDSQLPKDRFSAERLKGVDSTLKIQPAKLEDSAVYLCASSPNRAGGDGYTFGSGTRLTVV.

A few counts support this clonotype. This chain connects TRBV3-1 to TRBJ2-3; unclear D gene. This CDR3 region has 16 residues. Germline loops: CDR1 LGHDT, CDR2 YNNKEL (reference sequence). The V and J ends lost 3 bases and 4 bases respectively, with 17 bases between them. This CDR3 is CASSQDTLAVPDTQYF. The CDR3 DNA sequence: TGTGCCAGCAGCCAGGATACATTGGCAGTCCCAGATACGCAGTATTTT.